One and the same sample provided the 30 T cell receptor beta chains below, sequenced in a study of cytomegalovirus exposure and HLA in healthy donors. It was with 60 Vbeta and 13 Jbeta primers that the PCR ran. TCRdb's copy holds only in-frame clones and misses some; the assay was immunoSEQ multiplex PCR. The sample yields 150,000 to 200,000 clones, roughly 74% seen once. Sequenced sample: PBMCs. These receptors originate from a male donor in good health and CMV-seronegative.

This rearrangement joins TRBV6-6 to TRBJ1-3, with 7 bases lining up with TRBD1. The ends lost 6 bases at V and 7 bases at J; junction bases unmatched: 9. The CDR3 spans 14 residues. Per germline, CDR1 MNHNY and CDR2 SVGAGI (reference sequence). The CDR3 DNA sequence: TGTGCCAGCAGCCACGACAGGGCGGTTAACACCATATATTTT. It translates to CASSHDRAVNTIYF.

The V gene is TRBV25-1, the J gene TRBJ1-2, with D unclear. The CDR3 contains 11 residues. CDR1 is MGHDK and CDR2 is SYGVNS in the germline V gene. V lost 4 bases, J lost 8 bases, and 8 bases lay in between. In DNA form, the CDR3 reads TGTGCCAGCAGTGCAGGAAGCGGCTACACCTTC. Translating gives CASSAGSGYTF.

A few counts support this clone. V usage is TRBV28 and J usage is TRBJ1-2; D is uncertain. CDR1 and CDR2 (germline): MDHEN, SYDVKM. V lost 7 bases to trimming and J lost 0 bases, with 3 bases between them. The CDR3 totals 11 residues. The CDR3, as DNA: TGTGCCAGCACCTCTAACTATGGCTACACCTTC. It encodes CASTSNYGYTF.

The CDR3 spells CASSETSGGATDTQYF. The CDR3 DNA sequence: TGTGCCAGCAGTGAGACTAGCGGGGGGGCCACAGATACGCAGTATTTT. V gene TRBV6-4 combines with J gene TRBJ2-3, with 14 bases lining up with TRBD2. This CDR3 has 16 amino acids. Germline CDR1 reads MRHNA; CDR2 reads SNTAGT. V shed 3 bases, J shed 2 bases, and the junction held 1 base outside the gene matches.

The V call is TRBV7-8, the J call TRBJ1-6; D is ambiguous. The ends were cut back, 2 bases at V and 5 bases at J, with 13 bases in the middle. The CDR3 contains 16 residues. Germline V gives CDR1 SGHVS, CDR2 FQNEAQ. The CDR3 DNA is TGTGCCAGCAGCTTAAGGCCATCGGGGAATAATTCACCCCTCCACTTT. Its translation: CASSLRPSGNNSPLHF.

CDR3 residues: CASSVAQGVEQFF. CDR3 in DNA: TGTGCCAGCAGCGTAGCGCAGGGGGTGGAGCAGTTCTTC. The chain couples TRBV9 to TRBJ2-1; 7 nucleotides line up with TRBD1. This CDR3 comprises 13 residues. The germline V gene has CDR1 SGDLS and CDR2 YYNGEE. Trimming took 0 bases from V and 10 from J; bases not matched to a gene: 4.

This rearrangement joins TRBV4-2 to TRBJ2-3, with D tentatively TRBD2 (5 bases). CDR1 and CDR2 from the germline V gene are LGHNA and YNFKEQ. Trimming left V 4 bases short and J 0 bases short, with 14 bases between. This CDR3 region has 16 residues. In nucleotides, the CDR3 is TGTGCCAGCAGCCGAACGGAGCGGATCAGCACAGATACGCAGTATTTT. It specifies CASSRTERISTDTQYF.

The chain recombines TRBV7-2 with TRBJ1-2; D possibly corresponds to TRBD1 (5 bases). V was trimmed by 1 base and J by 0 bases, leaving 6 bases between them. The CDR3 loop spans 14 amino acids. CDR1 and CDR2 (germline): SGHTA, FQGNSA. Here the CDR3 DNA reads TGTGCCAGCAGCTTAGTGACAGCTAACTATGGCTACACCTTC. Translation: CASSLVTANYGYTF.

CDR3 amino acids: CASRQEGEKLFF. CDR3 bases: TGTGCCAGTAGGCAGGAAGGTGAAAAACTGTTTTTT. This rearrangement joins TRBV19 to TRBJ1-4; D unresolved. Per germline, CDR1 LNHDA and CDR2 SQIVND (reference sequence). V gave up 6 bases and J gave up 7 bases, with 9 bases separating them. The CDR3 sequence is 12 residues long.

This chain's CDR3 is CASSLEAGGYGYTF. The CDR3 DNA reads TGCGCCAGCAGCTTGGAGGCGGGCGGCTATGGCTACACCTTC. This rearrangement joins TRBV5-1 to TRBJ1-2; D not certain. The V gene's germline CDR1 is SGHRS and CDR2 YFSETQ. The CDR3 is 14 amino acids. The V end lost 0 bases, the J end lost 4 bases, and 10 bases lay between the germline ends.

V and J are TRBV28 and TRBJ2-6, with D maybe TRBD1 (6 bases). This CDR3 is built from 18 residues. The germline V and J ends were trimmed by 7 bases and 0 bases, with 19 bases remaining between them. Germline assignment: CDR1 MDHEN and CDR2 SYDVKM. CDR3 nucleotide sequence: TGTGCCAGCACGAGGACAGTCATGACGAGCTCTGGGGCCAACGTCCTGACTTTC. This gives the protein CASTRTVMTSSGANVLTF.

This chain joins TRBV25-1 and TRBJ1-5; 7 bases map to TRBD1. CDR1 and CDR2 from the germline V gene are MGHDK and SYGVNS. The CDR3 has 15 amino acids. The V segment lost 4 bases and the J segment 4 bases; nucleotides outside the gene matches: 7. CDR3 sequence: CASSGVTGKNQPQHF. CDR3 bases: TGTGCCAGCAGTGGGGTGACAGGGAAGAATCAGCCCCAGCATTTT.

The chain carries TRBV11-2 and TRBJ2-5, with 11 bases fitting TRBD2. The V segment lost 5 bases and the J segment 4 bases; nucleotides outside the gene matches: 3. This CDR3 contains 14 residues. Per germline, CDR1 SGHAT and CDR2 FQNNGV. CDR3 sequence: CASSPTSGGETQYF. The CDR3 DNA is TGTGCCAGCAGCCCAACTAGCGGGGGAGAGACCCAGTACTTC.

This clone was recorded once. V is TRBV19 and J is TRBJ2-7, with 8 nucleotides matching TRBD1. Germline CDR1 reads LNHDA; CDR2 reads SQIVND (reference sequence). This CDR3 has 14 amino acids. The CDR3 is CVERPGQGPIEQYF. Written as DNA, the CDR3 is TGTGTCGAAAGACCCGGACAGGGCCCCATCGAGCAGTACTTC.

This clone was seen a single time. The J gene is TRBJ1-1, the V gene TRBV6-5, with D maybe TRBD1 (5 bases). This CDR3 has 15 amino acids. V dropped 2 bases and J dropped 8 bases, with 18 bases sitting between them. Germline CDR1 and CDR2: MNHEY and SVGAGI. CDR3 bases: TGTGCCAGCAGTTACATGAGCCAGGGCCTAACGGAAGCTTTCTTT. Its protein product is CASSYMSQGLTEAFF.

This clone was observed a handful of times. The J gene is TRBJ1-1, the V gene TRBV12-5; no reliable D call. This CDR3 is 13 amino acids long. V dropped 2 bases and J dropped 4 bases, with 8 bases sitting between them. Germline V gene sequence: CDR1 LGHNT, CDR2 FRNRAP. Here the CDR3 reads CASGLRESTEAFF. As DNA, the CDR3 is TGTGCTAGTGGTTTGAGGGAGTCCACTGAAGCTTTCTTT.

The CDR3: CASSKQGYGYTF. The DNA for the CDR3 is TGTGCCAGCAGTAAACAGGGGTATGGCTACACCTTC. The V and J genes are TRBV7-2 and TRBJ1-2; 7 bases agree with TRBD1. Trimming at V came to 6 bases and at J to 5 bases, leaving 3 bases not matched to a gene. This CDR3 is 12 amino acids long. CDR1 and CDR2 from the germline V gene are SGHTA and FQGNSA.

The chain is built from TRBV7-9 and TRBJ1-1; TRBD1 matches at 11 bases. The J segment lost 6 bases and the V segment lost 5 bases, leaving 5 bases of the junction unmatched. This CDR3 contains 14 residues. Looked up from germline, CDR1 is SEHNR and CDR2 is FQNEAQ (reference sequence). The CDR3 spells CASSKGQGASEAFF. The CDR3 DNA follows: TGTGCCAGCAGCAAAGGACAGGGGGCCTCTGAAGCTTTCTTT.

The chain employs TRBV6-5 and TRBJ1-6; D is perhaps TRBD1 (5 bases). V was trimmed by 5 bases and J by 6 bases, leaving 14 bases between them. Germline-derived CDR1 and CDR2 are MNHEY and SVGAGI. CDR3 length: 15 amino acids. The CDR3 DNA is TGTGCCAGCAGTGGGGGGGGAACTGGTAATTCACCCCTCCACTTT. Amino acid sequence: CASSGGGTGNSPLHF.

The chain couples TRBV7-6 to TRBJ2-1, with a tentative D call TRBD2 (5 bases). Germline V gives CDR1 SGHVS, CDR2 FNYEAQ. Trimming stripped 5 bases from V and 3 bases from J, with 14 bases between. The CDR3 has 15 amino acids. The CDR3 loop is CASSPGGGVYNEQFF. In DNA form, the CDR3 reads TGTGCCAGCAGCCCCGGCGGAGGTGTCTACAATGAGCAGTTCTTC.

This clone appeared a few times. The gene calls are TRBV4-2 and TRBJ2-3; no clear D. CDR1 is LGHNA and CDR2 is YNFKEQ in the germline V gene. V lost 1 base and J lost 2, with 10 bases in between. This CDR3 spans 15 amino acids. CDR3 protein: CASSQGLGYTDTQYF. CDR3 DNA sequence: TGTGCCAGCAGCCAAGGGCTAGGCTACACAGATACGCAGTATTTT.

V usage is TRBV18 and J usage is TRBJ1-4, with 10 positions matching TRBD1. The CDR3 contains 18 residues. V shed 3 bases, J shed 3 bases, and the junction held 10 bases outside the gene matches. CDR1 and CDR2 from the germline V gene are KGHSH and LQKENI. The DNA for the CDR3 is TGTGCCAGCTCACCCCCTTTTCGGGACAGGGGACCTAATGAAAAACTGTTTTTT. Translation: CASSPPFRDRGPNEKLFF.

CDR3 coding DNA: TGTGCCAGCAGCCCACCGGGACAGGGGGACGCAGATACGCAGTATTTT. It translates to CASSPPGQGDADTQYF. The genes are TRBV5-6 and TRBJ2-3; 11 nucleotides match TRBD1. Germline lookup yields CDR1 SGHDT and CDR2 YYEEEE. This CDR3 comprises 16 residues. V shed 4 bases and J 4 bases; nucleotides not matched to a gene: 8.

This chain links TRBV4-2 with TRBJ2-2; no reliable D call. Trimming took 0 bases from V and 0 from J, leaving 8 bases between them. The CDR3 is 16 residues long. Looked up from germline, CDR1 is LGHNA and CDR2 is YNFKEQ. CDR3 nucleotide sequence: TGTGCCAGCAGCCAAGATACTTACGCGAACACCGGGGAGCTGTTTTTT. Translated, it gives CASSQDTYANTGELFF.

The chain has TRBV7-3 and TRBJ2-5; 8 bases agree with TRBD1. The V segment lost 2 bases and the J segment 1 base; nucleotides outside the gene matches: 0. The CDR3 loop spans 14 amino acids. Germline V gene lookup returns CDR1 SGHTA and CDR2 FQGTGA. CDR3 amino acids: CASSLQGAQETQYF. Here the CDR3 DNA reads TGTGCCAGCAGCTTACAGGGGGCCCAAGAGACCCAGTACTTC. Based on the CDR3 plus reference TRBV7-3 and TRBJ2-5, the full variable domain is GAGVSQTPSNKVTEKGKYVELRCDPISGHTALYWYRQSLGQGPEFLIYFQGTGAADDSGLPNDRFFAVRPEGSVSTLKIQRTERGDSAVYLCASSLQGAQETQYFGPGTRLLVL.

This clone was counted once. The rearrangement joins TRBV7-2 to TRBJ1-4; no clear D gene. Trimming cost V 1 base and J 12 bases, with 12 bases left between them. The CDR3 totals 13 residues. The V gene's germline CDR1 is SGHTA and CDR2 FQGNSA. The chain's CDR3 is CASSLGAGGELFF. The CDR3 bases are TGTGCCAGCAGCTTAGGAGCTGGCGGGGAACTGTTTTTT. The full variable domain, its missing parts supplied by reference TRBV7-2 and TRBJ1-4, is GAGVSQSPSNKVTEKGKDVELRCDPISGHTALYWYRQSLGQGLEFLIYFQGNSAPDKSGLPSDRFSAERTGGSVSTLTIQRTQQEDSAVYLCASSLGAGGELFFGSGTQLSVL.

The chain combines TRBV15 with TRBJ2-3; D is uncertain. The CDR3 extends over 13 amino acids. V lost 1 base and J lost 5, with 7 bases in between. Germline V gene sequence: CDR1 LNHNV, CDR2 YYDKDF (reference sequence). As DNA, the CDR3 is TGTGCCACCAGCAGAGGGCGCGGAGATACGCAGTATTTT. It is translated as CATSRGRGDTQYF. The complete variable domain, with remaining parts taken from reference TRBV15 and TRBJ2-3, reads DAMVIQNPRYQVTQFGKPVTLSCSQTLNHNVMYWYQQKSSQAPKLLFHYYDKDFNNEADTPDNFQSRRPNTSFCFLDIRSPGLGDTAMYLCATSRGRGDTQYFGPGTRLTVL.

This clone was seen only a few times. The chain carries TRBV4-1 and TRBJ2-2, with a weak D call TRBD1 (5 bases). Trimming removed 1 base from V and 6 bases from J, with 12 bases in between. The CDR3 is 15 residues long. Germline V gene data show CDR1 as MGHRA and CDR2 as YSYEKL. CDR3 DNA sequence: TGCGCCAGCAGCCAAGGACAGTCAATCGCCGGGGAGCTGTTTTTT. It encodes CASSQGQSIAGELFF.

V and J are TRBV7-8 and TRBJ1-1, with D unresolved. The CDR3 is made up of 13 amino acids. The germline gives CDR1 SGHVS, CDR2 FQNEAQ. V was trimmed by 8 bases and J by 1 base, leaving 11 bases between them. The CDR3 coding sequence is TGTGCCAGCGGAAGGAGCAGGAACACTGAAGCTTTCTTT. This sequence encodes CASGRSRNTEAFF.

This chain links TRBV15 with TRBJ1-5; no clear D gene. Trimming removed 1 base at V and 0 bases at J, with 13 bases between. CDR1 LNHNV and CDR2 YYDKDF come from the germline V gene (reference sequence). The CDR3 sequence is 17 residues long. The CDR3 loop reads CATSRAWAAYSNQPQHF. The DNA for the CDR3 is TGTGCCACCAGCAGAGCGTGGGCAGCTTATAGCAATCAGCCCCAGCATTTT. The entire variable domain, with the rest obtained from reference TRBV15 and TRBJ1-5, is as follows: DAMVIQNPRYQVTQFGKPVTLSCSQTLNHNVMYWYQQKSSQAPKLLFHYYDKDFNNEADTPDNFQSRRPNTSFCFLDIRSPGLGDTAMYLCATSRAWAAYSNQPQHFGDGTRLSIL.